The 14 T cell receptor beta chains below were found in one sample sequenced in a study of blood T cell repertoires in COVID-19. Data came from immunoSEQ multiplex PCR; TCRdb stores just in-frame clones and leaves some out. The sample has 150,000 or so clones; more than 75% are singletons. The sample was peripheral blood. These receptors originate from a woman in her 70s with COVID-19, enrolled during active disease.

The chain carries TRBV2 and TRBJ1-6; a weak D match, TRBD1 (6 bases). Germline assignment: CDR1 SNHLY and CDR2 FYNNEI. V dropped 5 bases and J dropped 10 bases, with 18 bases sitting between them. The CDR3 contains 15 residues. This chain's CDR3 is CASSTPDRFGSPLHF. CDR3 sequence (DNA): TGTGCCAGCAGTACACCCGACAGGTTCGGCTCACCCCTCCACTTT.

This chain joins TRBV18 and TRBJ1-2, with D unclear. The CDR3 spans 11 residues. In germline, CDR1 is KGHSH, CDR2 LQKENI. V was trimmed by 5 bases and J by 7 bases, leaving 8 bases between them. CDR3 DNA: TGTGCCAGCTCATCTACCCTTGGCTACACCTTC. It yields the protein CASSSTLGYTF.

A single count supports this clone. The chain links TRBV12-3 or TRBV12-4 to TRBJ1-2; possible D gene TRBD1, 5 bases. The CDR3 covers 13 residues. V was shortened by 3 bases and J by 7 bases, with 12 bases between the two germline ends. This CDR3 reads CASSFGQGLGYTF. CDR3 sequence (DNA): TGTGCCAGCAGTTTCGGGCAGGGTCTTGGCTACACCTTC.

The chain couples TRBV7-2 to TRBJ1-2; 8 bases line up with TRBD1. The germline V gene encodes CDR1 SGHTA and CDR2 FQGNSA. The CDR3 has 16 amino acids. V lost 10 bases and J lost 3; bases outside the gene matches: 16. CDR3 residues: CAIAQFNRGSHYGYTF. CDR3 in DNA: TGTGCCATCGCCCAATTTAACAGGGGGTCCCACTATGGCTACACCTTC.

This rearrangement joins TRBV18 to TRBJ2-7; TRBD1 matches at 7 bases. Germline loops: CDR1 KGHSH, CDR2 LQKENI. This CDR3 is built from 14 residues. Germline trimming cut 6 bases from V and 4 bases from J; bases unmatched to any gene: 9. CDR3 DNA sequence: TGTGCCAGCTCGTCAGACAGGGTGGGTTACGAGCAGTACTTC. It yields the protein CASSSDRVGYEQYF.

This chain connects TRBV5-1 to TRBJ2-1; D is ambiguous. CDR3 length equals 14 residues. Germline-derived CDR1 and CDR2 are SGHRS and YFSETQ. The V and J ends lost 1 base and 4 bases respectively, with 9 bases between them. Here the CDR3 reads CASSLRSAYNEQFF. The CDR3 bases are TGCGCCAGCAGCTTGAGGAGCGCTTACAATGAGCAGTTCTTC. Looking up the rest from reference TRBV5-1 and TRBJ2-1 gives the full variable domain: KAGVTQTPRYLIKTRGQQVTLSCSPISGHRSVSWYQQTPGQGLQFLFEYFSETQRNKGNFPGRFSGRQFSNSRSEMNVSTLELGDSALYLCASSLRSAYNEQFFGPGTRLTVL.

The chain recombines TRBV6-1 with TRBJ1-5, with 8 bases identical to TRBD1. The ends lost 3 bases at V and 7 bases at J; junction bases unmatched: 5. The germline CDR1 and CDR2 sequences are MNHNS and SASEGT. The CDR3 loop spans 14 amino acids. The CDR3 DNA reads TGTGCCAGCAGTGAGAGGGCAGGGGGCCAGCCCCAGCATTTT. This translates into CASSERAGGQPQHF.

The gene calls are TRBV5-1 and TRBJ1-2; D might be TRBD1 (6 bases). Germline assignment: CDR1 SGHRS and CDR2 YFSETQ. V dropped 2 bases and J dropped 2 bases, with 13 bases sitting between them. This CDR3 has 15 amino acids. CDR3 sequence (DNA): TGCGCCAGCAGCTTACAGGGACGGAACAACTATGGCTACACCTTC. It translates to CASSLQGRNNYGYTF.

CDR3 residues: CATLAITGLNQPQHF. In DNA form, the CDR3 reads TGTGCCACCCTTGCGATTACAGGTCTCAATCAGCCCCAGCATTTT. The gene calls are TRBV6-5 and TRBJ1-5; the D gene is possibly TRBD1 (5 bases). V was clipped by 10 bases and J by 3 bases, with 19 bases between them. The CDR3 spans 15 residues. The germline V gene encodes CDR1 MNHEY and CDR2 SVGAGI.

CDR3: CASSPSGNSPLHF. CDR3 bases: TGTGCCAGCAGCCCCTCGGGGAATTCACCCCTCCACTTT. The chain couples TRBV25-1 to TRBJ1-6; D gene ambiguous. The CDR3 spans 13 residues. V was cut by 6 bases and J by 7 bases, with 10 bases left in between. CDR1 and CDR2 (germline): MGHDK, SYGVNS.

The chain employs TRBV5-6 and TRBJ2-5; D possibly corresponds to TRBD1 (6 bases). Trimming took off 0 bases at V and 3 bases at J, with 9 bases between the two ends. Germline lookup yields CDR1 SGHDT and CDR2 YYEEEE. This CDR3 comprises 14 residues. The CDR3 here is CASSLAPGEETQYF. CDR3 sequence (DNA): TGTGCCAGCAGCTTGGCCCCAGGGGAAGAGACCCAGTACTTC.

This rearrangement joins TRBV3-1 (or the pseudogene TRBV3-2) to TRBJ1-6, with TRBD1 matching 7 bases. V lost 4 bases, J lost 10 bases, and 4 bases stayed unmatched. The CDR3 loop spans 13 amino acids. CDR1 and CDR2 from the germline V gene are LGHDT and YNNKEL (reference sequence). CDR3 nucleotide sequence: TGTGCCAGCAGCCCGGGACAGAAGTCACCCCTCCACTTT. Translating it yields CASSPGQKSPLHF.

The chain has TRBV18 and TRBJ1-6; no definite D call. The CDR3 runs 15 residues. V was clipped by 2 bases and J by 5 bases, with 10 bases between them. The V gene's germline CDR1 is KGHSH and CDR2 LQKENI. CDR3 DNA: TGTGCCAGCTCACCAGGGCAGACGGATAATTCACCCCTCCACTTT. Translation gives CASSPGQTDNSPLHF.

The CDR3 coding sequence is TGTGCCAGCAGCCAGGCTACCCCGACGGGGACAGGGATCTACGAGCAGTACTTC. This sequence encodes CASSQATPTGTGIYEQYF. This chain connects TRBV3-1 (or the pseudogene TRBV3-2) to TRBJ2-7; 9 positions match TRBD1. V shed 3 bases and J 3 bases; nucleotides not matched to a gene: 15. This CDR3 contains 18 residues. In germline, CDR1 is LGHDT, CDR2 YNNKEL (reference sequence).